This entry lists 7 T cell receptor beta chains sequenced from one sample in a study of regulatory T cells in long-lasting Graves disease. Through Arm-PCR of CDR3 regions and iRepertoire HTBI primers, TCR beta libraries were built. TCRdb analysed the multiplex PCR reads with MiXCR anew, one entry per CDR3 protein. The table lists fewer than 550,000 distinct CDR3 sequences, around 15% of them singletons, with 20% to 30% in the top ten. As for time point: newly diagnosed GD, antithyroid drugs for less than 3 months. Scientists built the TCR library using RNA that was extracted from PBMCs. This sample also belongs to another study, concerning T cells in Graves' hyperthyroidism and ophthalmopathy.

This specimen was peripheral blood mononuclear cells (PBMCs), taken at new diagnosis, from a patient treated with antithyroid drugs. These receptors all stem from a woman aged 35-65 years with Graves disease.

The genes are TRBV15 and TRBJ2-5; no clear D gene. Per the germline V gene, CDR1 is LNHNV and CDR2 is YYDKDF (reference sequence). The CDR3 covers 13 residues. Trimming removed 3 bases at V and 4 bases at J, with 9 bases between. The CDR3 nucleotides are TGTGCCACCAGCAGTCCCTTTCTAGAGACCCAGTACTTC. It encodes CATSSPFLETQYF.

This clonotype was detected many times. This sequence joins TRBV11-2 and TRBJ2-5; D might be TRBD1 (5 bases). In germline, CDR1 is SGHAT, CDR2 FQNNGV. This CDR3 spans 15 amino acids. Deletions cut 1 base from V and 5 bases from J, with 14 bases between. The CDR3 loop is CASSLALSRVETQYF. The CDR3 bases are TGTGCCAGCAGCTTAGCCCTCAGCAGGGTTGAGACCCAGTACTTC.

The table lists this clonotype with a few counts. The rearrangement joins TRBV24-1 to TRBJ1-2; D gene ambiguous. The germline V gene has CDR1 KGHDR and CDR2 SFDVKD. V gave up 2 bases and J gave up 4 bases, with 7 bases separating them. This CDR3 spans 13 amino acids. The CDR3 sequence is CATSDSHSYGYTF. DNA of the CDR3: TGTGCCACCAGTGATTCCCACAGCTATGGCTACACCTTC.

This chain connects TRBV28 to TRBJ1-5, with D perhaps TRBD1 (5 bases). Trimming removed 10 bases at V and 7 bases at J, with 20 bases between. The CDR3 is made up of 14 amino acids. Germline CDR1 is MDHEN and CDR2 is SYDVKM. CDR3: CATAPGGLGQPQHF. CDR3 sequence (DNA): TGTGCCACCGCGCCGGGGGGTCTGGGCCAGCCCCAGCATTTT.

Many counts were recorded for this clonotype. Relative to the germline gene, one junction end is altered; a read error may explain this. V usage is TRBV7-2 and J usage is TRBJ2-2, with TRBD2 identical over 10 bases. Per germline, CDR1 SGHTA and CDR2 FQGNSA. This CDR3 comprises 15 residues. CDR3 region: CASSLMWTSGGALFF. For the CDR3, the DNA is TGTGCCAGCAGCCTTATGTGGACTAGCGGCGGGGCGCTGTTTTTT.

The chain links TRBV27 to TRBJ2-3; D may be TRBD2 (5 bases). The germline V gene encodes CDR1 MNHEY and CDR2 SMNVEV (reference sequence). Trimming pared 5 bases from V and 2 bases from J, leaving 14 bases between. This CDR3 has 15 amino acids. CDR3 residues: CASSPLDYPTDTQYF. Written as DNA, the CDR3 is TGTGCCAGCAGTCCTCTAGACTACCCCACAGATACGCAGTATTTT.

This clonotype has a count of ten or more. The chain combines TRBV28 with TRBJ1-2, with 10 bases that match TRBD1. The CDR3 runs 13 residues. Germline values: CDR1 MDHEN, CDR2 SYDVKM. V dropped 8 bases and J dropped 2; count of bases not matched to a gene: 2. CDR3 coding DNA: TGTGCCAGCCGGGGACAGGGGAACTATGGCTACACCTTC. It encodes CASRGQGNYGYTF.